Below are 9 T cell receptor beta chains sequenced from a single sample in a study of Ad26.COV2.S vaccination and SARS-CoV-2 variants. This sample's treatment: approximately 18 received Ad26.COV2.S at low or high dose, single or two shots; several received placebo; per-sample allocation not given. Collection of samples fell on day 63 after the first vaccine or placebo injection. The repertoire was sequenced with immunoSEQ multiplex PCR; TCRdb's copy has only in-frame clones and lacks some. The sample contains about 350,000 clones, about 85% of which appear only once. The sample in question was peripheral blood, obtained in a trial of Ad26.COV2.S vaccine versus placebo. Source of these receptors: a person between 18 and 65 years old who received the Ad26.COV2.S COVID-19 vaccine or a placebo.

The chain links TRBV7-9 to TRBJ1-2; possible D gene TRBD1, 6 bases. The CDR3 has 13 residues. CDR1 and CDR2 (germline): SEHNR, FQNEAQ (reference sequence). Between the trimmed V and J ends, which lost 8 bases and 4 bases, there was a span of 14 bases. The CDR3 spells CASGLGGPYGYTF. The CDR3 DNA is TGTGCCAGCGGCCTTGGGGGCCCCTATGGCTACACCTTC.

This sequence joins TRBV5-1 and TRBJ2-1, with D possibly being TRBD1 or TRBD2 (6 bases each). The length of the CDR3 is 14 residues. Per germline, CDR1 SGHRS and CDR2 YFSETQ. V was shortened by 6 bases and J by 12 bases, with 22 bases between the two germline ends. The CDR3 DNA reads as TGCGCCAGCAAAGAGCCAAACTCGGGGGCAGGGCAGTTCTTC. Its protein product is CASKEPNSGAGQFF.

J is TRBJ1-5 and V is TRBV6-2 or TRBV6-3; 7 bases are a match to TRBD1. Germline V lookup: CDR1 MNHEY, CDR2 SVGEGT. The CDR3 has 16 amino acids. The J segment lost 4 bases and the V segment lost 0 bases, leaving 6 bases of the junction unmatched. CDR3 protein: CASSYSGGTANQPQHF. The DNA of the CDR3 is TGTGCCAGCAGTTACTCGGGGGGGACAGCTAATCAGCCCCAGCATTTT.

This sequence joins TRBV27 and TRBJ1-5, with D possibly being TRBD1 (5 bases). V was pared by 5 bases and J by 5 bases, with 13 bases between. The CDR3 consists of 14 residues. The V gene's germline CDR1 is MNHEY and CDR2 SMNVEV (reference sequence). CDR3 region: CASSVGQGDQPQHF. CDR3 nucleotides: TGTGCCAGCAGTGTTGGGCAGGGAGATCAGCCCCAGCATTTT.

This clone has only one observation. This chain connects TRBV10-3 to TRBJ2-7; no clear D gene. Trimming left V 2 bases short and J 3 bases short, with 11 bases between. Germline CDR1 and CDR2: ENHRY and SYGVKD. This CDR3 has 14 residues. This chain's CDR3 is CAISEATLNYEQYF. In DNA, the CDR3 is TGTGCCATCAGTGAGGCGACACTGAACTACGAGCAGTACTTC.

The CDR3 loop reads CASSIGQGIDSEAFF. In nucleotides, the CDR3 is TGTGCCAGTAGTATCGGACAGGGGATAGATTCGGAAGCTTTCTTT. V and J are TRBV19 and TRBJ1-1, with TRBD1 matching over 9 bases. This CDR3 is built from 15 residues. Trimming removed 3 bases from V and 8 bases from J; junction bases left unmatched: 10. Per the germline V gene, CDR1 is LNHDA and CDR2 is SQIVND (reference sequence).

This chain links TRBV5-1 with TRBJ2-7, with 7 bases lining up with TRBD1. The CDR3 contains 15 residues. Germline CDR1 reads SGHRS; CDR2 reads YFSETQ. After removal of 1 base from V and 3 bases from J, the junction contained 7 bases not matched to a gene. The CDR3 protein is CASSLRTGQHYEQYF. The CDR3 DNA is TGCGCCAGCAGCTTGAGAACGGGACAGCACTACGAGCAGTACTTC.

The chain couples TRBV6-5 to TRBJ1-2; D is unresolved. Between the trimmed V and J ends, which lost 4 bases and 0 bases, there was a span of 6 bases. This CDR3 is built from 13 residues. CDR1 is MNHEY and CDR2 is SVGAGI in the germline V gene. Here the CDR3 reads CASSSSSNYGYTF. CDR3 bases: TGTGCCAGCAGTTCCTCTTCTAACTATGGCTACACCTTC.

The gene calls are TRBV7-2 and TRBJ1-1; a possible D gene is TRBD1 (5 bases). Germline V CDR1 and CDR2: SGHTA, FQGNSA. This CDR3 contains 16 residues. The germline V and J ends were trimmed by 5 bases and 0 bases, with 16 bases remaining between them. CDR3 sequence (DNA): TGTGCCAGCAGCCAAGGTCGGCGGGGGTTGAACACTGAAGCTTTCTTT. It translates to CASSQGRRGLNTEAFF.